The T cell receptor beta chain described here comes from a study of circulating and synovial CD4+ cells in juvenile arthritis. Study-wide points: CPL versus bulk CD4 samples: T cell genome counts differed by at least an order of magnitude. The pathogenic-like versus bulk T cell difference escaped Vbeta family analysis.

The method was immunoSEQ multiplex PCR; TCRdb's version includes in-frame clones alone and lacks a portion of them. Found here are about 32,000 clones, roughly 95% of them singletons; the top ten hold around 0.68%. On this clone: What it recognizes is unknown.

This CDR3 has 16 residues. V gave up 3 bases and J gave up 4 bases; unmatched junction bases: 6. Germline CDR1 reads MDHEN; CDR2 reads SYDVKM. This sequence was found in a human donor with juvenile idiopathic arthritis. This chain connects TRBV28 to TRBJ2-5, with TRBD1 matching 12 bases. The material sequenced was CD4+ T cells from blood. CDR3 region: CASSFGGQGASETQYF. The CDR3 region has the DNA TGTGCCAGCAGTTTTGGGGGACAGGGGGCGTCAGAGACCCAGTACTTC.